This entry lists 25 T cell receptor beta chains sequenced from one sample in a study of T cell responses to AZD1222 COVID-19 vaccine. Only in-frame clones appear in the TCRdb table, and some are missing; sequencing was by immunoSEQ multiplex PCR. The top ten clones hold 1.5% to 2% of a sample with 150,000 to 200,000 clones, 94% of them seen once. The material sequenced was peripheral blood, taken 28 days after the second AZD1222 dose. The receptors were gathered from an adult who received the AZD1222 COVID-19 vaccine.

The chain has TRBV11-2 and TRBJ2-1; TRBD1 matches 7 bases. J lost 7 bases, V lost 5 bases, and 11 bases had no gene match. The CDR3 runs 15 residues. Germline lookup yields CDR1 SGHAT and CDR2 FQNNGV. The CDR3: CASSPNAGGRNEQFF. The CDR3 DNA reads as TGTGCCAGCAGCCCCAATGCAGGGGGTCGGAATGAGCAGTTCTTC.

DNA for the CDR3: TGTGCCAGCTCCCGGCAGTTCAATCAGCCCCAGCATTTT. It is translated as CASSRQFNQPQHF. The V and J genes are TRBV6-5 and TRBJ1-5; D is ambiguous. The CDR3 runs to 13 residues. V lost 8 bases, J lost 3 bases, and 11 bases lay in between. Germline assignment: CDR1 MNHEY and CDR2 SVGAGI.

CDR3 nucleotide sequence: TGTGCCAGCAGCTTAGGGACCGGGGAGCTGTTTTTT. It encodes CASSLGTGELFF. The genes are TRBV7-2 and TRBJ2-2; D ambiguous. CDR1 and CDR2 (germline): SGHTA, FQGNSA. V was pared by 1 base and J by 5 bases, with 2 bases between. The CDR3 has 12 amino acids.

This rearrangement joins TRBV27 to TRBJ2-1; D possibly corresponds to TRBD2 (5 bases). From germline, CDR1 is MNHEY and CDR2 SMNVEV (reference sequence). V lost 3 bases to trimming and J lost 8 bases, with 14 bases between them. The CDR3 runs to 14 residues. The CDR3 nucleotides are TGTGCCAGCAGTTTTAAACTAGAGAGCGATGAGCAGTTCTTC. This encodes CASSFKLESDEQFF.

The chain has TRBV30 and TRBJ2-1; 7 bases are a match to TRBD2. Germline V gene sequence: CDR1 GTSNPN, CDR2 SVGIG (reference sequence). This CDR3 comprises 18 residues. Trimming took 2 bases from V and 8 from J; bases not matched to a gene: 21. CDR3 region: CAWSPPRGSGFRSYEQFF. The CDR3 DNA is TGTGCCTGGAGTCCTCCCCGGGGTAGCGGGTTCAGAAGCTATGAGCAGTTCTTC.

The chain is built from TRBV5-5 and TRBJ1-5; 7 bases are shared with TRBD1. CDR3 length equals 15 residues. V gave up 4 bases and J gave up 5 bases; unmatched junction bases: 9. From germline, CDR1 is SGHKS and CDR2 YYEKEE (reference sequence). This CDR3 is CASSHGTDFYQPQHF. In DNA, the CDR3 is TGTGCCAGCAGCCATGGGACAGACTTTTATCAGCCCCAGCATTTT.

About this clone: The CDR3 does not close with the conserved phenylalanine or tryptophan, likely indicating a read error. The limits of the CDR3 on the DNA are not certain, so only TCRdb's listed CDR3 is given. This chain joins TRBV10-3 and TRBJ1-3. CDR1 is ENHRY, CDR2 SYGVKD, per germline. The CDR3 region is 12 residues in length, termini included. CDR3: CAISESTGPCSI.

The J gene is TRBJ1-4, the V gene TRBV28, with TRBD1 matching over 8 bases. The CDR3 extends over 12 amino acids. CDR1 is MDHEN and CDR2 is SYDVKM in the germline V gene. The J segment lost 7 bases and the V segment lost 10 bases, leaving 5 bases of the junction unmatched. The CDR3 nucleotides read TGTGCCACCCAGGGGGCCGGTGAAAAACTGTTTTTT. Amino acid sequence: CATQGAGEKLFF. The full variable domain, with the rest looked up from reference TRBV28 and TRBJ1-4, is DVKVTQSSRYLVKRTGEKVFLECVQDMDHENMFWYRQDPGLGLRLIYFSYDVKMKEKGDIPEGYSVSREKKERFSLILESASTNQTSMYLCATQGAGEKLFFGSGTQLSVL.

Note on this clone: At the DNA level, this CDR3 is encoded by other sequences in the same sample as well. V usage is TRBV27 and J usage is TRBJ2-1; 7 bases line up with TRBD1. The J segment lost 2 bases and the V segment lost 2 bases, leaving 0 bases of the junction unmatched. Germline assignment: CDR1 MNHEY and CDR2 SMNVEV (reference sequence). This CDR3 spans 14 amino acids. The CDR3 sequence: CASSLQGAYNEQFF. CDR3 nucleotide sequence: TGTGCCAGCAGTTTACAGGGGGCCTACAATGAGCAGTTCTTC.

This chain links TRBV7-9 with TRBJ2-1, with 8 bases fitting TRBD1. The CDR3 is 17 amino acids. The V segment lost 4 bases and the J segment 5 bases; nucleotides outside the gene matches: 13. From germline, CDR1 is SEHNR and CDR2 FQNEAQ (reference sequence). DNA for the CDR3: TGTGCCAGCAGCTCCGCCATGGGACGGACAGGGCACAATGAGCAGTTCTTC. Its protein is CASSSAMGRTGHNEQFF.

This chain uses TRBV9 with TRBJ2-1; maybe TRBD2 (7 bases). The CDR3 is 11 residues long. Germline V gives CDR1 SGDLS, CDR2 YYNGEE. Trimming stripped 6 bases from V and 9 bases from J, with 10 bases between. The CDR3, as DNA: TGTGCCAGCACCCGGGGGGCTGAGCAGTTCTTC. It codes for CASTRGAEQFF.

This chain connects TRBV9 to TRBJ1-1; D not certain. CDR3 size: 14 residues. V was clipped by 0 bases and J by 3 bases, with 9 bases between them. CDR1 and CDR2 (germline): SGDLS, YYNGEE. The CDR3 DNA reads as TGTGCCAGCAGCGTAGGTATCGGAGACACTGAAGCTTTCTTT. Encoded protein: CASSVGIGDTEAFF. Complete variable domain (other parts from reference TRBV9 and TRBJ1-1): DSGVTQTPKHLITATGQRVTLRCSPRSGDLSVYWYQQSLDQGLQFLIQYYNGEERAKGNILERFSAQQFPDLHSELNLSSLELGDSALYFCASSVGIGDTEAFFGQGTRLTVV.

As for this clone: The same CDR3 also results from other DNA sequences found in this sample. The chain employs TRBV9 and TRBJ1-2; D possibly corresponds to TRBD1 (6 bases). The germline CDR1 and CDR2 sequences are SGDLS and YYNGEE. With 4 bases removed from V and 5 bases from J, the gap between germline ends came to 12 bases. The CDR3 spans 13 residues. The CDR3 protein is CASSLDRSYGYTF. DNA of the CDR3: TGTGCCAGCAGCCTTGACAGGAGTTATGGCTACACCTTC.

The chain recombines TRBV4-3 with TRBJ2-1, with TRBD2 matching 7 bases. The CDR3 length is 17 residues. Germline V gene sequence: CDR1 LGHNA, CDR2 YSLEER. Trimming at V came to 0 bases and at J to 4 bases, leaving 9 bases not matched to a gene. The CDR3 DNA reads TGCGCCAGCAGCCAAGATGTAGGGCTAGCGGAATACAATGAGCAGTTCTTC. Protein sequence: CASSQDVGLAEYNEQFF.

As regards this clone: Other DNA sequences in the same sample also yield this CDR3. The V call is TRBV6-6, the J call TRBJ2-5; D gene unclear. The CDR3 covers 14 residues. Trimming pared 2 bases from V and 1 base from J, leaving 8 bases between. Germline assignment: CDR1 MNHNY and CDR2 SVGAGI (reference sequence). Written as DNA, the CDR3 is TGTGCCAGCAGTTACCCCGGTTCCCAAGAGACCCAGTACTTC. Translated, it gives CASSYPGSQETQYF.

CDR3 residues: CATSMRGATQYF. The CDR3 DNA reads TGTGCCACCAGCATGCGGGGGGCCACGCAGTATTTT. The chain recombines TRBV15 with TRBJ2-3, with 8 bases fitting TRBD2. The CDR3 covers 12 residues. V trimming: 4 bases; J trimming: 9 bases; junction bases outside the gene matches: 3. CDR1 is LNHNV and CDR2 is YYDKDF in the germline V gene (reference sequence). The variable domain in full, with the rest retrieved from reference TRBV15 and TRBJ2-3, is DAMVIQNPRYQVTQFGKPVTLSCSQTLNHNVMYWYQQKSSQAPKLLFHYYDKDFNNEADTPDNFQSRRPNTSFCFLDIRSPGLGDTAMYLCATSMRGATQYFGPGTRLTVL.

This clone was recorded only once. The V and J genes are TRBV5-8 and TRBJ1-4; TRBD1 is a possible D gene (6 bases). Trimming cost V 0 bases and J 17 bases, with 17 bases left between them. Per the germline V gene, CDR1 is SGHTS and CDR2 is YDEGEE. This CDR3 comprises 13 residues. In nucleotides, the CDR3 is TGTGCCAGCAGCTTGGCCTTGGGGGCGAGTTGTTTTTTT. Its translation is CASSLALGASCFF.

The genes are TRBV7-9 and TRBJ1-6; D not certain. Germline loops: CDR1 SEHNR, CDR2 FQNEAQ (reference sequence). V lost 1 base and J 9 bases, leaving 10 bases between the germline ends. The CDR3 is made up of 14 amino acids. The CDR3, as DNA: TGTGCCAGCAGCTTAGTATCTTCGGGTTCACCCCTCCACTTT. Amino acids: CASSLVSSGSPLHF.

V gene TRBV5-6 combines with J gene TRBJ1-3; no reliable D call. V was cut by 5 bases and J by 0 bases, with 9 bases left in between. This CDR3 spans 14 amino acids. The V gene's germline CDR1 is SGHDT and CDR2 YYEEEE. The chain's CDR3 is CASRRLGSGNTIYF. In nucleotides, the CDR3 is TGTGCCAGCAGACGTCTAGGCTCTGGAAACACCATATATTTT.

The chain recombines TRBV3-1 (or the pseudogene TRBV3-2) with TRBJ1-2, with D unresolved. V shed 4 bases and J shed 4 bases, with 16 bases lying between them. CDR1 is LGHDT, CDR2 YNNKEL, per germline (reference sequence). CDR3 length: 15 residues. The CDR3 here is CASSPGGTLRYGYTF. CDR3 bases: TGTGCCAGCAGCCCCGGCGGAACGCTACGCTATGGCTACACCTTC.

The chain uses TRBV28 and TRBJ1-4; perhaps TRBD1 as D (6 bases). Trimming pared 2 bases from V and 7 bases from J, leaving 23 bases between. CDR3 length equals 18 residues. The V gene's germline CDR1 is MDHEN and CDR2 SYDVKM. This chain's CDR3 is CASSLGEARGPFFEKLFF. The CDR3 region has the DNA TGTGCCAGCAGTTTAGGGGAGGCCAGGGGACCTTTCTTTGAAAAACTGTTTTTT. Complete variable domain (other parts from reference TRBV28 and TRBJ1-4): DVKVTQSSRYLVKRTGEKVFLECVQDMDHENMFWYRQDPGLGLRLIYFSYDVKMKEKGDIPEGYSVSREKKERFSLILESASTNQTSMYLCASSLGEARGPFFEKLFFGSGTQLSVL.

The chain has TRBV6-1 and TRBJ1-5; tentatively, D is TRBD1 (5 bases). The CDR3 runs 15 residues. Germline V gene lookup returns CDR1 MNHNS and CDR2 SASEGT. Between the trimmed V and J ends, which lost 3 bases and 6 bases, there was a span of 15 bases. CDR3 sequence: CASSESEGRVQPQHF. CDR3 DNA sequence: TGTGCCAGCAGTGAGAGTGAGGGCAGGGTTCAGCCCCAGCATTTT.

The chain links TRBV19 to TRBJ1-5; D is possibly TRBD1 (5 bases). V was shortened by 4 bases and J by 4 bases, with 20 bases between the two germline ends. CDR3 length equals 17 residues. In germline, CDR1 is LNHDA, CDR2 SQIVND (reference sequence). Here the CDR3 DNA reads TGTGCCAGTAGTAGCTCGGGGCCAGGGACGGAGAATCAGCCCCAGCATTTT. It yields the protein CASSSSGPGTENQPQHF.

The CDR3 spells CSASSLRASTYEQYF. The CDR3 DNA reads TGCAGTGCTAGTTCGTTGCGGGCTTCTACCTACGAGCAGTACTTC. The gene calls are TRBV20-1 and TRBJ2-7; D perhaps matches TRBD2 (5 bases). The length of the CDR3 is 15 residues. Trimming shortened V by 3 bases and J by 2 bases, and 17 bases separated the two germline ends. The germline V gene has CDR1 DFQATT and CDR2 SNEGSKA (reference sequence).

The rearrangement uses TRBV6-2 or TRBV6-3 and TRBJ1-5; D might be TRBD1 (6 bases). The CDR3 runs 14 residues. Germline CDR1 MNHEY, CDR2 SVGEGT. V was pared by 4 bases and J by 6 bases, with 13 bases between. The CDR3 region has the DNA TGTGCCAGCAGTTCTGGGACATATCGTCAGCCCCAGCATTTT. Its translation: CASSSGTYRQPQHF.